The rows below give T cell receptor beta chains drawn from one sample of a study of blood T cell repertoires in COVID-19. Sequenced by immunoSEQ multiplex PCR; TCRdb stores in-frame clones only, minus some. Of about 280,000 clones in the sample, about four fifths were seen once. The specimen was PBMCs or T cells enriched from blood (not recorded which). Every receptor here comes from a man aged 40-50 years who had been exposed to COVID-19. Each CDR3 is given with its conserved first and last residue.

CDR3 protein: CASSTAGTTSSPLHF; J gene: TRBJ1-6; V gene: TRBV27
CDR3 protein: CASSYSRGAIAKNIQYF; J gene: TRBJ2-4; V gene: TRBV6-2/TRBV6-3
CDR3 protein: CASRANRVVNTGELFF; J gene: TRBJ2-2; V gene: TRBV2
CDR3 protein: CASSLRAGGYGSPLHF; J gene: TRBJ1-6; V gene: TRBV7-8
CDR3 protein: CASSRGRDYEQYF; J gene: TRBJ2-7; V gene: TRBV6-1
CDR3 protein: CASSLAGGAFGNTIYF; J gene: TRBJ1-3; V gene: TRBV5-1
CDR3 protein: CASALAIKTYEQYF; J gene: TRBJ2-7; V gene: TRBV27
CDR3 protein: CASSLLGGDGGRIGYTF; J gene: TRBJ1-2; V gene: TRBV5-5
CDR3 protein: CASSDHWGDLGATDTQYF; J gene: TRBJ2-3; V gene: TRBV6-4
CDR3 protein: CASSGHSGINQPQHF; J gene: TRBJ1-5; V gene: TRBV25-1
CDR3 protein: CASSFRANRVNEQFF; J gene: TRBJ2-1; V gene: TRBV6-2/TRBV6-3
CDR3 protein: CASSQSGGRQPQHF; J gene: TRBJ1-5; V gene: TRBV5-5
CDR3 protein: CASSLGTGSGANVLTF; J gene: TRBJ2-6; V gene: TRBV7-9
CDR3 protein: CASSVNIRGEEETQYF; J gene: TRBJ2-5; V gene: TRBV9
CDR3 protein: CASSLAGSEPQHF; J gene: TRBJ1-5; V gene: TRBV5-4
CDR3 protein: CASSEQDRVGANVLTF; J gene: TRBJ2-6; V gene: TRBV6-1
CDR3 protein: CASSRTSGSGNTIYF; J gene: TRBJ1-3; V gene: TRBV7-9
CDR3 protein: CAIRSSGAYEQYF; J gene: TRBJ2-7; V gene: TRBV10-3
CDR3 protein: CASSLEGQGKLAGDTQYF; J gene: TRBJ2-3; V gene: TRBV11-3
CDR3 protein: CASSEEGRGPQHF; J gene: TRBJ1-5; V gene: TRBV7-9
CDR3 protein: CATSPPNQPQHF; J gene: TRBJ1-5; V gene: TRBV15
CDR3 protein: CASSSKAGMGYNEQFF; J gene: TRBJ2-1; V gene: TRBV19
CDR3 protein: CASSDDRGSNEQFF; J gene: TRBJ2-1; V gene: TRBV7-2
CDR3 protein: CSASFLAGGVFTDTQYF; J gene: TRBJ2-3; V gene: TRBV20-1
CDR3 protein: CASTRHGGYTF; J gene: TRBJ1-2; V gene: TRBV12-3/TRBV12-4
CDR3 protein: CASSQDPWTSGFLEQYF; J gene: TRBJ2-7; V gene: TRBV3-1/TRBV3-2
CDR3 protein: CAWSPLPLRSSYNSPLHF; J gene: TRBJ1-6; V gene: TRBV30
CDR3 protein: CASSSLGQTLAKNIQYF; J gene: TRBJ2-4; V gene: TRBV7-2
CDR3 protein: CATSRDSTETQYF; J gene: TRBJ2-5; V gene: TRBV15
CDR3 protein: CARARPYGNTIYF; J gene: TRBJ1-3; V gene: TRBV5-3
CDR3 protein: CAAGQGKGYNEQFF; J gene: TRBJ2-1; V gene: TRBV2
CDR3 protein: CASSGRTGNTIYF; J gene: TRBJ1-3; V gene: TRBV27
CDR3 protein: CASSIVAAGGEYEQYF; J gene: TRBJ2-7; V gene: TRBV19
CDR3 protein: CASSQRSGTQYF; J gene: TRBJ2-5; V gene: TRBV3-1/TRBV3-2
CDR3 protein: CASSSQREIIKQFF; J gene: TRBJ2-1; V gene: TRBV11-3
CDR3 protein: CASSLGRGQETQYF; J gene: TRBJ2-5; V gene: TRBV7-8
CDR3 protein: CASSLLGGGQPQHF; J gene: TRBJ1-5; V gene: TRBV5-5
CDR3 protein: CASSRTGGAFF; J gene: TRBJ1-1; V gene: TRBV19
CDR3 protein: CASSQDFNSPLHF; J gene: TRBJ1-6; V gene: TRBV18
CDR3 protein: CATSVRQSLAGGVNEQFF; J gene: TRBJ2-1; V gene: TRBV24-1
CDR3 protein: CTSSTGSTYGYTF; J gene: TRBJ1-2; V gene: TRBV4-2
CDR3 protein: CASSIYPGVGPDTQYF; J gene: TRBJ2-3; V gene: TRBV19
CDR3 protein: CAISVDRNNEKLFF; J gene: TRBJ1-4; V gene: TRBV10-3
CDR3 protein: CASSEQGRGTEAFF; J gene: TRBJ1-1; V gene: TRBV25-1
CDR3 protein: CASSLYPGGSWGGYTF; J gene: TRBJ1-2; V gene: TRBV7-9
CDR3 protein: CASSVGGSRGMIAQFF; J gene: TRBJ2-1; V gene: TRBV9
CDR3 protein: CASSLRQTYEQYF; J gene: TRBJ2-7; V gene: TRBV5-1
CDR3 protein: CASGSEYGYTF; J gene: TRBJ1-2; V gene: TRBV6-5
CDR3 protein: CASSVGGPGVEQYF; J gene: TRBJ2-7; V gene: TRBV9
CDR3 protein: CAWSEIQGPTEAFF; J gene: TRBJ1-1; V gene: TRBV30
CDR3 protein: CARIRTARGQPQHF; J gene: TRBJ1-5; V gene: TRBV5-3
CDR3 protein: CASGRQGARTGELFF; J gene: TRBJ2-2; V gene: TRBV12-5
CDR3 protein: CASSGQTETYNSPLHF; J gene: TRBJ1-6; V gene: TRBV7-8
CDR3 protein: CSASSSGRVEQYF; J gene: TRBJ2-7; V gene: TRBV20-1
CDR3 protein: CASSRINGGSNEQFF; J gene: TRBJ2-1; V gene: TRBV7-9